Detailed here is one TCR beta chain. RNA was extracted with the RNeasy kit, and a quantity of 0.5 to 1 ug was reverse transcribed using random hexamers. An immunoSEQ multiplex PCR generated amplified TCR beta CDR3 products spanning 54 Vbeta and 13 Jbeta. TCRdb recomputed calls from the immunoSEQ multiplex PCR reads with MiXCR, one row per CDR3 protein. The sample holds 160,000 or so distinct CDR3 sequences, 95% seen once. Germline CDR1 is SGHTA and CDR2 is FQGNSA. This CDR3 is built from 15 residues. V was pared by 1 base and J by 3 bases, with 10 bases between. As judged by recently defined diagnostic criteria, patients with Susac syndrome had definite or probable disease. The sample is drawn from a study of CD8 T cells in Susac syndrome. Across the whole study: Active disease was present in more than 5 of the sequenced Susac syndrome patients, and remission in about eight.

Sequencing input: CD4+ T cells from PBMCs. The rearrangement joins TRBV7-2 to TRBJ1-5; D not resolved. The source of this sequence is a human donor with Susac syndrome. CDR3 sequence: CASSLDPSNNQPQHF. CDR3 in DNA: TGTGCCAGCAGCTTAGATCCATCGAACAATCAGCCCCAGCATTTT.